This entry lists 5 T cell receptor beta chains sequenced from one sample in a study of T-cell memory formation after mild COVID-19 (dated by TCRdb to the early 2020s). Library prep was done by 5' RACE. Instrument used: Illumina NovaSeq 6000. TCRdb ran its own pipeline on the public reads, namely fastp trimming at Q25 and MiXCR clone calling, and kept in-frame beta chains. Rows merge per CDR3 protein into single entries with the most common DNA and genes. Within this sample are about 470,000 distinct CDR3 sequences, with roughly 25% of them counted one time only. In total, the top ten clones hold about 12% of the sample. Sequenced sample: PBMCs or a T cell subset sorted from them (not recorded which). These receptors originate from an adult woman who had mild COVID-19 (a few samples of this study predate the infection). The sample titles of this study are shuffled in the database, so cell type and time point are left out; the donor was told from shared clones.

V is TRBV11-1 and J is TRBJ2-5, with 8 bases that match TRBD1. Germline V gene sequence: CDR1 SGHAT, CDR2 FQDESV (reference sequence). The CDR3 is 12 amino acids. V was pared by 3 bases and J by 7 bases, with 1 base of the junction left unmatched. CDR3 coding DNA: TGTGCCAGCAGCTTCACAGGGGGGACCCAGTACTTC. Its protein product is CASSFTGGTQYF.

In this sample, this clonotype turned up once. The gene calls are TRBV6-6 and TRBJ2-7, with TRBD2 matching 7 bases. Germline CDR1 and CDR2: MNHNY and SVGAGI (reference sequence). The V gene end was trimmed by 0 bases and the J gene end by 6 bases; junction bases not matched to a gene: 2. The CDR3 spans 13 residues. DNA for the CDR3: TGTGCCAGCAGTTACTCTTCGGGGGGCGAGCAGTACTTC. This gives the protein CASSYSSGGEQYF.

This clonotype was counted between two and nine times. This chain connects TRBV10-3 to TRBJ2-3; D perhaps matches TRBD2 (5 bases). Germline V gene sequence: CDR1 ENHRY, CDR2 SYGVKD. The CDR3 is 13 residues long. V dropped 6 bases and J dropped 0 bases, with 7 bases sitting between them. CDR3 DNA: TGTGCCATCAGGGAGGACAGCACAGATACGCAGTATTTT. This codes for CAIREDSTDTQYF.

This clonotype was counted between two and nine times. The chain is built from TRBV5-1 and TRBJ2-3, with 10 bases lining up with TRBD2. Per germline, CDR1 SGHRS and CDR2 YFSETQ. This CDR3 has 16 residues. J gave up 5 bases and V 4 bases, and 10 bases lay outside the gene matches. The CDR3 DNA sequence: TGCGCCAGCAGCACAAATCCTAGCGGGAGAGGAGATACGCAGTATTTT. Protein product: CASSTNPSGRGDTQYF.

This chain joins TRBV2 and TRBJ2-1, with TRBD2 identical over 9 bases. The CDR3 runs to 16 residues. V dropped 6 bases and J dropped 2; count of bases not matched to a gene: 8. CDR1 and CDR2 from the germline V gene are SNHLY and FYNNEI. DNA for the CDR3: TGTGCCAGCAGCGATCTATTAGCGGGGGCCTACAATGAGCAGTTCTTC. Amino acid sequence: CASSDLLAGAYNEQFF.